Listed below are T cell receptor beta chains from one sample, sequenced in a study of T cells in Graves' hyperthyroidism and ophthalmopathy. TCRdb re-called the multiplex PCR reads with MiXCR, one entry per CDR3 protein. The data show about 200,000 distinct CDR3 sequences, around 17% seen once. Specimen: blood. These receptor sequences come from a man aged 35-49 years with Graves' hyperthyroidism. Each CDR3 is given with its conserved first and last residue. D genes are given only for firm matches. A clone size is listed for some rows: how often the clone was seen (once, few, many), or a class if it is expanded.

j_call | clone_size | d_call | v_call | cdr3_nt | cdr3_aa
TRBJ2-5 | - | TRBD2 | TRBV7-3 | TGTGCCAGCAGCCGACTAGCGGGGGGGGCCGAAGAGACCCAGTACTTC | CASSRLAGGAEETQYF
TRBJ1-5 | many | TRBD1 | TRBV5-1 | TGCGCCAGCAGCGTCGACAGGGGCAATCAGCCCCAGCATTTT | CASSVDRGNQPQHF
TRBJ2-3 | - | - | TRBV12-3/TRBV12-4 | TGTGCCAGCAGTTTAGCTAGCGGCTCCACAGATACGCAGTATTTT | CASSLASGSTDTQYF
TRBJ2-2 | many | - | TRBV5-1 | TGCGCCACCTCCCCAGGAGGGGGGCCGGGCGGGGAGCTGTTTTTT | CATSPGGGPGGELFF
TRBJ1-2 | few | - | TRBV5-5 | TGTGCCAGCAGCTTACGGGACCGAGGCTACACCTTC | CASSLRDRGYTF
TRBJ2-1 | many | TRBD2 | TRBV20-1 | TGCAGTGCTAGAGTTAGCGGGGGGTTATCCTACAATGAGCAGTTCTTC | CSARVSGGLSYNEQFF
TRBJ2-3 | many | TRBD2 | TRBV4-2 | TGTGCCAGCAGCCAAGATAGGCGGGCTAGCGGGAGGACAGATACGCAGTATTTT | CASSQDRRASGRTDTQYF
TRBJ2-5 | many | TRBD1 | TRBV28 | TGTGCCAGCAGTCCCGCGAGGGGGCTCCACTCCGTGGAGACCCAGTACTTC | CASSPARGLHSVETQYF
TRBJ2-3 | many | - | TRBV27 | TGTGCCAGCAGTTTATCGGGGGGACAGTATACAGATACGCAGTATTTT | CASSLSGGQYTDTQYF
TRBJ1-5 | - | - | TRBV19 | TGTGCCAGTAGTGTAGAACGGGCAGGGGTGCTGGTTCAGCCCCAGCATTTT | CASSVERAGVLVQPQHF
TRBJ2-3 | many | - | TRBV20-1 | TGCAGTGCTAGGGACCCGGGACTTTACACAGATACGCAGTATTTT | CSARDPGLYTDTQYF
TRBJ2-5 | many | - | TRBV28 | TGTGCCAGCAGTAAACAGGGGGGGCAAGAGACCCAGTACTTC | CASSKQGGQETQYF
TRBJ2-7 | - | - | TRBV6-1 | TGTGCCAGCAGTGAAGGCCCAGGGGTCTACGAGCAGTACTTC | CASSEGPGVYEQYF
TRBJ1-2 | many | - | TRBV19 | TGTGCCAGTAGTGCGTTCAACCCCCCGTACTCCGGCTACACCTTC | CASSAFNPPYSGYTF
TRBJ1-3 | many | - | TRBV2 | TGTGCCAGCAGTGAACGGGTTGGAAACACCATATATTTT | CASSERVGNTIYF
TRBJ1-1 | many | - | TRBV7-3 | TGTGCCAGCAGCCCTACCGCGAACACTGAAGCTTTCTTT | CASSPTANTEAFF
TRBJ2-3 | many | - | TRBV24-1 | TGTGCCACCAGTGATTTGCATAACACAGATACGCAGTATTTT | CATSDLHNTDTQYF
TRBJ1-2 | - | - | TRBV18 | TGTGCCAGCTCACCAGAAACTCAGGGCCGGCATGGCTACACCTTC | CASSPETQGRHGYTF
TRBJ1-4 | many | TRBD1 | TRBV27 | TGTGCCAGCCGAGGGACAGGGGCTGGTGAAAAACTGTTTTTT | CASRGTGAGEKLFF
TRBJ2-1 | many | TRBD1 | TRBV30 | TGTGCCTGGAGTACTCTCGGGACAGGGGGCGAACAGTTCTTC | CAWSTLGTGGEQFF
TRBJ1-2 | many | - | TRBV24-1 | TGTGCCACCAGTGGTCCCTCTAACTATGGCTACACCTTC | CATSGPSNYGYTF
TRBJ2-6 | many | TRBD1 | TRBV12-3/TRBV12-4 | TGTGCCAGCCGGAAGGGACAGTTGGGCTCTGGGGCCAACGTCCTGACTTTC | CASRKGQLGSGANVLTF
TRBJ2-7 | - | - | TRBV3-1 | TGTGCCAGCAGCCAAGATTTCAGCTACGAGCAGTACTTC | CASSQDFSYEQYF
TRBJ2-7 | - | - | TRBV7-9 | TGTGCCATCAGCGGTAGCTCCTACGAGCAGTACTTC | CAISGSSYEQYF
TRBJ2-7 | - | - | TRBV10-3 | TGTGCCATCAGTGACCACGTGGAGCAGTACTTC | CAISDHVEQYF
TRBJ1-1 | many | - | TRBV7-3 | TGTGCCGACGCAAACAGGGCTCGTACCCCGAACACTGAAGCTTTCTTT | CADANRARTPNTEAFF
TRBJ1-2 | - | TRBD1 | TRBV24-1 | TGTGCCACCAGTGATGGGACAGTCGGCTACACCTTC | CATSDGTVGYTF
TRBJ1-5 | many | - | TRBV20-1 | TGCAGTGCTAGAGATATGAATAGGAACACCGTGGGCAATCAGCCCCAGCATTTT | CSARDMNRNTVGNQPQHF
TRBJ1-1 | many | - | TRBV10-2 | TGCGCCAGCAGCGCCGGGGGCGATACTGAAGCTTTCTTT | CASSAGGDTEAFF
TRBJ2-1 | many | TRBD1 | TRBV15 | TGTGCCACCAGCGTCCGGACAGGGCTGGGCAATGAGCAGTTCTTC | CATSVRTGLGNEQFF
TRBJ2-3 | - | - | TRBV20-1 | TGCAGTGCTAGAAACACCATTGGCACAGATACGCAGTATTTT | CSARNTIGTDTQYF
TRBJ2-7 | many | - | TRBV27 | TGTGCCAGCAGTGCTCGACAGCAAACCTACGAGCAGTACTTC | CASSARQQTYEQYF
TRBJ1-4 | once | TRBD1 | TRBV2 | TGTGCCAGCAGTGTCCGGGACAGGGAAAAACTGTTTTTT | CASSVRDREKLFF
TRBJ1-1 | many | - | TRBV2 | TGTGCCAGCAGTGGAGGGTGGGGACCCGCCAAACGGTCCTGGAACACTGAAGCTTTCTTT | CASSGGWGPAKRSWNTEAFF
TRBJ2-1 | - | - | TRBV6-9 | TGTGCCAGCAGTTACGTCGCGGGACACAATGAGCAGTTCTTC | CASSYVAGHNEQFF
TRBJ1-2 | many | - | TRBV2 | TGTGCCAGCATCAACCGAAGATACTATGGCTACACCTTC | CASINRRYYGYTF
TRBJ2-5 | many | TRBD1 | TRBV5-6 | TGTGCCAGCAGTAAACCGGGACAGGGTCTCGAGACCCAGTACTTC | CASSKPGQGLETQYF
TRBJ2-2 | few | - | TRBV9 | TGTGCCAGCAGCGTAGTATCTTCGGGTTCCGGGGAGCTGTTTTTT | CASSVVSSGSGELFF
TRBJ2-3 | many | - | TRBV2 | TGTGCCAGCACGGCACAGGGCAGCACAGATACGCAGTATTTT | CASTAQGSTDTQYF
TRBJ2-7 | many | - | TRBV11-1 | TGTGCCAGCAGCTTGATAGGCCACTCGAGGGAGCAGTACTTC | CASSLIGHSREQYF
TRBJ2-2 | - | TRBD2 | TRBV2 | TGTGCCAGCAATGACGGGGGGGCCGGGGAGCTGTTTTTT | CASNDGGAGELFF
TRBJ2-5 | few | TRBD2 | TRBV6-1 | TGTGCCAGCAGTAATTGGGACCTAGCGGGAAAGACCCAGTACTTC | CASSNWDLAGKTQYF
TRBJ2-2 | few | - | TRBV28 | TGTGCCAGCAGGTGGCGGTCCGGGGAGCTGTTTTTT | CASRWRSGELFF
TRBJ1-2 | - | - | TRBV27 | TGTGCCAGCAGCCATTATGGTTCCGGCTACACCTTC | CASSHYGSGYTF
TRBJ2-7 | many | - | TRBV28 | TGTGCCAGCAGTTCCGGGACTCTCCTTCGGGAGCAGTACTTC | CASSSGTLLREQYF
TRBJ1-2 | many | - | TRBV10-1 | TGCGCCAGCCAGCCATCCGGGGGCGGTGGCTACACCTTC | CASQPSGGGGYTF
TRBJ1-1 | - | - | TRBV10-3 | TGTGCCATCAACCGGGACCTTGAAACTGAAGCTTTCTTT | CAINRDLETEAFF
TRBJ2-7 | many | TRBD1 | TRBV19 | TGTGCCAGTAGCCAGGACAGGGGCGACGAGCAGTACTTC | CASSQDRGDEQYF
TRBJ2-4 | few | - | TRBV5-5 | TGTGCCAGCAGCCACCCAGACAGCAGGTACATTCAGTACTTC | CASSHPDSRYIQYF
TRBJ2-2 | many | TRBD1 | TRBV30 | TGTGCCTGGGGACGGGACAGTAGAGGGGAGCTGTTTTTT | CAWGRDSRGELFF